This T cell receptor beta chain came from a study of CD8+ T cells in alopecia areata. Following RNA extraction, reverse transcription yielded cDNA that acted as the sequencing template. Profiled with immunoSEQ multiplex PCR; TCRdb holds only in-frame clones, not every one. The sample yields around 250,000 clones, roughly 69% seen once. This CDR3 has 15 residues. Germline V CDR1 and CDR2: LGHNA, YSLEER. Trimming removed 0 bases at V and 2 bases at J, with 10 bases between. The material was CD4+ T cells sorted from blood, obtained at week 0. The TCR comes from a human donor with alopecia areata. The chain is built from TRBV4-3 and TRBJ1-1; D ambiguous. The CDR3, as DNA: TGCGCCAGCAGCCAAGATTCGAGGTTTAACACTGAAGCTTTCTTT. Its translation: CASSQDSRFNTEAFF.